These T cell receptor beta chains were read from a single sample in a study of blood T cell repertoires in COVID-19. Measured with immunoSEQ multiplex PCR; TCRdb has only the in-frame clones, and not every one. The table lists approximately 120,000 clones, 84% of them singletons. Sequenced input: peripheral blood. The source of these receptors is a human donor in a cohort sampled during active COVID-19. The CDR3 runs from the conserved cysteine through the conserved F or W. A D gene is named only where the DNA matches it firmly. Some rows have no size entry. The others give once, few or many, or a class for an expanded clone.

>few|TRBJ1-5|TRBV2|NA
TGTGCCAGCAGTGTCGAGAGGGGCAATCAGCCCCAGCATTTT
CASSVERGNQPQHF
>NA|TRBJ2-2|TRBV18|NA
TGTGCCAGCTCACCACGTCAGACTATGAATGTCGGGGAGCTGTTTTTT
CASSPRQTMNVGELFF
>NA|TRBJ2-5|TRBV11-2|NA
TGTGCCAGCAGCTCATCAGGGGTTCGAGAGACCCAGTACTTC
CASSSSGVRETQYF
>NA|TRBJ2-5|TRBV4-1|TRBD1
TGCGCCAGCAGCCAAGAGACAGGGAATCCAGAGACCCAGTACTTC
CASSQETGNPETQYF
>NA|TRBJ1-1|TRBV6-5|NA
TGTGCCAGCAGTCAGGGGAACACTGAAGCTTTCTTT
CASSQGNTEAFF
>NA|TRBJ1-4|TRBV5-1|TRBD1
TGCGCCAGCAGCCCGGGACAGGGCAATGAAAAACTGTTTTTT
CASSPGQGNEKLFF
>NA|TRBJ2-1|TRBV6-5|NA
TGTGCCAGCACCCCTACAGGGAGCTCCTACAATGAGCAGTTCTTC
CASTPTGSSYNEQFF
>NA|TRBJ1-5|TRBV4-1|TRBD1
TGCGCCAGCAGCCAAGCGGGGGCAGGGGGTAGCAATCAGCCCCAGCATTTT
CASSQAGAGGSNQPQHF
>NA|TRBJ2-1|TRBV7-6|TRBD2
TGTGCCAGCAGCTCGACTAGCGGTCTCGTCCAACCTCCCATGGAGCAGTTCTTC
CASSSTSGLVQPPMEQFF
>NA|TRBJ1-1|TRBV12-3/TRBV12-4|NA
TGTGCCAGCAGACAACAAACGAGGACTGAAGCTTTCTTT
CASRQQTRTEAFF
>NA|TRBJ2-4|TRBV3-1/TRBV3-2|NA
TGTGCCAGCAGCCAAGGGAGGGCCCTAGCCAAAAACATTCAGTACTTC
CASSQGRALAKNIQYF
>many|TRBJ2-7|TRBV5-1|NA
TGCGCCAGCAGCTTGACTTTTTCCCCAACGACCTACGAGCAGTACTTC
CASSLTFSPTTYEQYF
>NA|TRBJ2-7|TRBV6-5|TRBD1
TGTGCCAGCAGTCCCTCCCGACAGGGGGCGGAAGAGCAGTACTTC
CASSPSRQGAEEQYF
>NA|TRBJ2-7|TRBV5-1|TRBD1
TGCGCCAGCAGCTTGGGGACAGGGGGCTCCTACGAGCAGTACTTC
CASSLGTGGSYEQYF
>NA|TRBJ1-5|TRBV19|NA
TGTGCCACCCAGGGGCAGCCCCAGCATTTT
CATQGQPQHF
>once|TRBJ2-7|TRBV6-5|NA
TGTGCCAGCAGTCATCTTTCGCAGGGGCCCTACGAGCAGTACTTC
CASSHLSQGPYEQYF
>NA|TRBJ2-3|TRBV12-1|NA
TGTGCCAGCAGCTTTAGGCTAGCGAAATTCGATACGCAGTATTTT
CASSFRLAKFDTQYF
>few|TRBJ1-4|TRBV4-2|NA
TGTGCCAGCAGCCAGGGGGCAGGGGTTGAAAAACTGTTTTTT
CASSQGAGVEKLFF
>NA|TRBJ1-5|TRBV30|NA
TGTGCCTGGACGACAGGTCGTAGCAATCAGCCCCAGCATTTT
CAWTTGRSNQPQHF
>NA|TRBJ1-4|TRBV19|NA
TGTGCCAGTAGTATTTTTCAGGGCGGTGGTGAAAAACTGTTTTTT
CASSIFQGGGEKLFF
>NA|TRBJ2-7|TRBV4-1|NA
TGCGCCAGCAGCCAATCGGTGGGGCCCGTCGAGCAGTACTTC
CASSQSVGPVEQYF
>NA|TRBJ1-1|TRBV11-1|NA
TGTGCCAGCAGCGGGGGGGGTGCCGCTGAAGCTTTCTTT
CASSGGGAAEAFF
>few|TRBJ1-5|TRBV16|NA
TGTGCCAGCAGCCTCGGGGGGTCAGCGGTTAGCAATCAGCCCCAGCATTTT
CASSLGGSAVSNQPQHF
>NA|TRBJ2-7|TRBV27|TRBD1
TGTGCCAGCTCCCATCCTGCAGGGGGATTTCGGGAGCAGTACTTC
CASSHPAGGFREQYF
>NA|TRBJ1-2|TRBV5-6|NA
TGTGCCAGCAGCTTGATGGGCAGGTCTAACTATGGCTACACCTTC
CASSLMGRSNYGYTF
>NA|TRBJ1-3|TRBV6-1|NA
TGTGCCAGCAGTGGCGGACTGGGGGGTGGAGGAAACACCATATATTTT
CASSGGLGGGGNTIYF
>NA|TRBJ1-2|TRBV2|TRBD1
TGTGCCAGCAATGCAGGGGGCGGCGGCTATGGCTACACCTTC
CASNAGGGGYGYTF
>NA|TRBJ2-7|TRBV19|TRBD1
TGTGCCAGTAGCCCCGGGACAGGGTCCTACGAGCAGTACTTC
CASSPGTGSYEQYF
>NA|TRBJ2-3|TRBV5-1|NA
TGCGCCAGCAGCTTGAATCTACCAGCGACAGATACGCAGTATTTT
CASSLNLPATDTQYF
>NA|TRBJ2-2|TRBV18|NA
TGTGCCAGCTCAACCCGACAGTACGCGAACACCGGGGAGCTGTTTTTT
CASSTRQYANTGELFF
>NA|TRBJ1-6|TRBV3-1/TRBV3-2|TRBD1
TGTGCCAGCAGCGCGCCCAGGGGGCCTAATTCACCCCTCCACTTT
CASSAPRGPNSPLHF
>NA|TRBJ2-2|TRBV2|NA
TGTGCCAGCCTTACTCCGGGACAATGGTCCGGGGAGCTGTTTTTT
CASLTPGQWSGELFF
>few|TRBJ2-7|TRBV2|NA
TGTGCCAGCAGGGCGGACAGAGCCTACGAGCAGTACTTC
CASRADRAYEQYF
>many|TRBJ1-1|TRBV5-1|NA
TGCGCCAGCAGTCAGAACAGGAGGGGGAACACTGAAGCTTTCTTT
CASSQNRRGNTEAFF
>NA|TRBJ2-4|TRBV30|NA
TGTGCCTGGAGCCTCCCTGGAGGCATTCAGTACTTC
CAWSLPGGIQYF
>NA|TRBJ2-1|TRBV20-1|TRBD2
TGCAGTGCTAGTCTCAAGCGGGGGGCATACAATGAGCAGTTCTTC
CSASLKRGAYNEQFF
>NA|TRBJ1-1|TRBV9|NA
TGTGCCAGCAGCACCCCCAGGGAAATGAACACTGAAGCTTTCTTT
CASSTPREMNTEAFF
>NA|TRBJ1-6|TRBV10-3|TRBD1
TGTGCCATCAGTGGTGACAGGGGGCCTGATTCACCCCTCCACTTT
CAISGDRGPDSPLHF
>NA|TRBJ2-6|TRBV21-1|NA
TGTGCCAGCAGCAAAGCCGCGGGGGTTACTCATTCTGGGGCCAACGTCCTGACTTTC
CASSKAAGVTHSGANVLTF
>NA|TRBJ1-1|TRBV5-1|NA
TGCGCCAGCAGCTTGGCCGGGATTGACACTGAAGCTTTCTTT
CASSLAGIDTEAFF
>NA|TRBJ2-5|TRBV5-6|NA
TGTGCCAGCAGCCAGACAAGGGGAGGGACCCAGTACTTC
CASSQTRGGTQYF
>NA|TRBJ1-1|TRBV28|TRBD1
TGTGCCAGCAGTTCCAGCCGCCCTGGGACAGGGGTAGAAGCTTTCTTT
CASSSSRPGTGVEAFF
>NA|TRBJ2-5|TRBV3-1/TRBV3-2|TRBD2
TGTGCCAGCAGCCAACGTCTAGCGGGGGGGCCCGGGGGAGAGACCCAGTACTTC
CASSQRLAGGPGGETQYF
>NA|TRBJ1-1|TRBV6-6|TRBD1
TGTGCCAGCAGTTTTCCCGACAGGGGGACTGAAGCTTTCTTT
CASSFPDRGTEAFF
>NA|TRBJ1-1|TRBV13|NA
TGTGCCAGCAACTCAGCGGGCGCGCTGAACACTGAAGCTTTCTTT
CASNSAGALNTEAFF
>few|TRBJ1-1|TRBV5-1|NA
TGCGCCAGCAGCCCCCCCGCAGGTATGGACACTGAAGCTTTCTTT
CASSPPAGMDTEAFF